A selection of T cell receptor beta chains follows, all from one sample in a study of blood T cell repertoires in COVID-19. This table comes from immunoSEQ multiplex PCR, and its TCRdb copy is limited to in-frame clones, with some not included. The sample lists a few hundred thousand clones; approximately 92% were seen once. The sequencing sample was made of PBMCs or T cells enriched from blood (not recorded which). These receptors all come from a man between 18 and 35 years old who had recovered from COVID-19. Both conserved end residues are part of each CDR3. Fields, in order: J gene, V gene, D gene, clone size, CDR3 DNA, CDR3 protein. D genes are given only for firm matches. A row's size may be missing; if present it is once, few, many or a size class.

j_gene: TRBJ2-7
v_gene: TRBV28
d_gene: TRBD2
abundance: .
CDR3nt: TGTGCCAGCAGTTTGTCCGTAGCGGGAGCTTACTACGAGCAGTACTTC
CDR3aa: CASSLSVAGAYYEQYF

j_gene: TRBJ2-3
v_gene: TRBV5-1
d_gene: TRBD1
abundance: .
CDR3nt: TGCGCCAGCAGATTACAGGGGGCAGGAGATACGCAGTATTTT
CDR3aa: CASRLQGAGDTQYF

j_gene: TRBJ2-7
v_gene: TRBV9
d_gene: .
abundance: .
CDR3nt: TGTGCCAGCAGCGTCGAGGGATCCTACGAGCAGTACTTC
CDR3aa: CASSVEGSYEQYF

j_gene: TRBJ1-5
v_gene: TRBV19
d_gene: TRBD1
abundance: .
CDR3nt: TGTGCCAGTAGTATAGTTCCAGGGGGCGGGCAGCCCCAGCATTTT
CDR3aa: CASSIVPGGGQPQHF

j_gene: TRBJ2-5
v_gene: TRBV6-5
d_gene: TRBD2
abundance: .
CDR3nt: TGTGCCAGCAGTTACGGGGCGGGGGGGCCAGAGACCCAGTACTTC
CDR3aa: CASSYGAGGPETQYF

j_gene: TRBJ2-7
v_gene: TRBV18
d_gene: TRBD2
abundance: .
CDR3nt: TGTGCCAGCTCACCTACTAGCGGGGGCTCCTACGAGCAGTACTTC
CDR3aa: CASSPTSGGSYEQYF

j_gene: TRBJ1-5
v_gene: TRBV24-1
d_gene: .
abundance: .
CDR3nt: TGTGCCACCAGTGATAACAGCCATCAGCCCCAGCATTTT
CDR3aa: CATSDNSHQPQHF

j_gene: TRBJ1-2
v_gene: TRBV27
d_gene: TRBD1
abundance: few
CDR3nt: TGTGCCAGCAGTTTGACAGGGGCTCCTTATGGCTACACCTTC
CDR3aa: CASSLTGAPYGYTF

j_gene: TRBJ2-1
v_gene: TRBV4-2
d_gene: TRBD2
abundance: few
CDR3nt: TGTGCCAGCAGCAAGACTAGCGGAAATGAGCAGTTCTTC
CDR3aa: CASSKTSGNEQFF

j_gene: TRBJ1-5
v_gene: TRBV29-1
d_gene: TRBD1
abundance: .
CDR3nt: TGCAGCGTTGTTCAAGGGACAGGCCTCAATCAGCCCCAGCATTTT
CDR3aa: CSVVQGTGLNQPQHF

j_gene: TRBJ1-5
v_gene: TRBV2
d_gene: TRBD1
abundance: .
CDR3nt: TGTGCCAGCAATAGACAGGGCCGTCAGCCCCAGCATTTT
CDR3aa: CASNRQGRQPQHF

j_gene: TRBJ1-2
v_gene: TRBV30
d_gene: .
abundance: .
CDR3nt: TGTGCCTGGAGTGTATTCAGGGATGGCTATGGCTACACCTTC
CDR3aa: CAWSVFRDGYGYTF

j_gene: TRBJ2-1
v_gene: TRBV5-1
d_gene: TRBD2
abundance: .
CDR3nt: TGCGCCAGCAGCTTGGGACTAGCGGGAGTGGGTGAGCAGTTCTTC
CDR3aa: CASSLGLAGVGEQFF

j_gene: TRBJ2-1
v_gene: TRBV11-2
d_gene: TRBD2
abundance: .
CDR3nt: TGTGCCAGCAGCGTAACTAGCGGGAGGGCCGTTGAGCAGTTCTTC
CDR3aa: CASSVTSGRAVEQFF

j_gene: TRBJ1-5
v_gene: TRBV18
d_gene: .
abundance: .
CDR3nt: TGTGCCAGCTCACCCGGACTGAGCAATCAGCCCCAGCATTTT
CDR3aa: CASSPGLSNQPQHF

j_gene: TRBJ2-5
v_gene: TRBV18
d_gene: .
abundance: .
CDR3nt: TGTGCCAGCTCACTCATCAGTGCGGGGCCAGAGACCCAGTACTTC
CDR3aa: CASSLISAGPETQYF

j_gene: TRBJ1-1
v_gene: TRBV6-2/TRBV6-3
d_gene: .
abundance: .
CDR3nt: TGTGCCAGCAGTTACAAGGGGATGAACACTGAAGCTTTCTTT
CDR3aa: CASSYKGMNTEAFF

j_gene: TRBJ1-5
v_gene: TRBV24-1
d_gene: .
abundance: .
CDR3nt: TGTGCCACCAGTGATTCCGGTCCGAATCAGCCCCAGCATTTT
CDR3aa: CATSDSGPNQPQHF

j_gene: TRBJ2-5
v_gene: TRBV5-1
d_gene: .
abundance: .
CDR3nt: TGCGCCAGCAAGGAGGGGCAGGAGACCCAGTACTTC
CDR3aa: CASKEGQETQYF

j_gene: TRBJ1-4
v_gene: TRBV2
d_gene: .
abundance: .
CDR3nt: TGTGCCAGCACTAAAAAGGGGGTATCAGGGGAAAAACTGTTTTTT
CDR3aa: CASTKKGVSGEKLFF

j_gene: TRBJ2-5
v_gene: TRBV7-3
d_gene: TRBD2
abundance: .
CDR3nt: TGTGCCAGCAGCCGGGGGGAGGCAGAGACCCAGTACTTC
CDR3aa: CASSRGEAETQYF

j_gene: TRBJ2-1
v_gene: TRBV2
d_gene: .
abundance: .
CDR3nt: TGTGCCAGCAGTGGCACTCCAGGATACTACAATGAGCAGTTCTTC
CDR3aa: CASSGTPGYYNEQFF

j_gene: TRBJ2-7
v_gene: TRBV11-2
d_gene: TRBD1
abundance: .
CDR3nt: TGTGCCAGCAGCTTGACAGGGGGGAACGAGCAGTACTTC
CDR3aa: CASSLTGGNEQYF

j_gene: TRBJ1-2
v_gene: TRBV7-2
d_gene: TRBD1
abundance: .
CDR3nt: TGTGCCAGCAGCTTAGGAAGGACAGGGGGCAGAGGAAGCTATGGCTACACCTTC
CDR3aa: CASSLGRTGGRGSYGYTF

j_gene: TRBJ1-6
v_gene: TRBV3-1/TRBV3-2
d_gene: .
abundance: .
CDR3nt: TGTGCCAGCAGCTCGTATAATTCACCCCTCCACTTT
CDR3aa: CASSSYNSPLHF

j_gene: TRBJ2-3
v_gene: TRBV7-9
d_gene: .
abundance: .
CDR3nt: TGTGCCAGCTCCCCCCTGCAAACTGCTAGCACAGATACGCAGTATTTT
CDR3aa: CASSPLQTASTDTQYF

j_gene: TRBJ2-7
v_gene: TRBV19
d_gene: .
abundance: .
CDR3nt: TGTGCCAGTAGTATCCAACTGGGGGGCTACGAGCAGTACTTC
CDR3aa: CASSIQLGGYEQYF

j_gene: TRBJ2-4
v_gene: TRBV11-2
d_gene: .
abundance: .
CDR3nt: TGTGCCAGCAGCCCCCTAAACATTCAGTACTTC
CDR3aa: CASSPLNIQYF

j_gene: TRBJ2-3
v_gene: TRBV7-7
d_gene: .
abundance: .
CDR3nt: TGTGCCAGCAGCCCGACTCCGCCGGGGTCTAGCACAGATACGCAGTATTTT
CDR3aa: CASSPTPPGSSTDTQYF

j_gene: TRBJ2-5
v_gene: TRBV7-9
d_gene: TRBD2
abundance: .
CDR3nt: TGTGCCAGCAGCTTACCGGCTAGCGGGGGGATCCAAGAGACCCAGTACTTC
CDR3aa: CASSLPASGGIQETQYF

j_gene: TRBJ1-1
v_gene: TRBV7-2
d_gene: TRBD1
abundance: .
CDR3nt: TGTGCCAGCAGCCTTAACAGGGGGCGTACTGAAGCTTTCTTT
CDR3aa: CASSLNRGRTEAFF

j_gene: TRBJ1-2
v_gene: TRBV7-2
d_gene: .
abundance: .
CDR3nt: TGTGCCAGCAGCCCCCCACTCGGGGAGAACCGACCATTCTATGGCTACACCTTC
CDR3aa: CASSPPLGENRPFYGYTF

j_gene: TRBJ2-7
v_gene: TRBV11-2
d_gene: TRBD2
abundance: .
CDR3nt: TGTGCCAGCAGCTTCGGAGCGGGGGGGCCGGTTTACGAGCAGTACTTC
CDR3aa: CASSFGAGGPVYEQYF

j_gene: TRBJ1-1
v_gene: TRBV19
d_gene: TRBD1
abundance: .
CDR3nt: TGTGCCAGTAGTATAGATGGGGGGACAGCGAACACTGAAGCTTTCTTT
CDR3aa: CASSIDGGTANTEAFF

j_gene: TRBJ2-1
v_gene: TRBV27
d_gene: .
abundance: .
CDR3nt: TGTGCCAGCAGTCGCTCCTACAATGAGCAGTTCTTC
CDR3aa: CASSRSYNEQFF

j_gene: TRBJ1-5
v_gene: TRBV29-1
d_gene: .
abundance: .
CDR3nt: TGCAGCGTTGCAGGGTCTAGCAATCAGCCCCAGCATTTT
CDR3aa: CSVAGSSNQPQHF

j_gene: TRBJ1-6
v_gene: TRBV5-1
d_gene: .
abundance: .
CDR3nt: TGCGCCAGCAGCTCTGGCGGGGTTTTTTCACCCCTCCACTTT
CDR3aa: CASSSGGVFSPLHF

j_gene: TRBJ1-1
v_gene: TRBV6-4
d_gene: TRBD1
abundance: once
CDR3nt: TGTGCCAGCAGGCCTCAGGGGACAGTCCAAACCCCAGCTTTCTTT
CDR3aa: CASRPQGTVQTPAFF

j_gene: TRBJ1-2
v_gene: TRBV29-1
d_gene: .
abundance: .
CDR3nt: TGCAGCGTTGGAGTAGGGGGAAGCGGCTACACCTTC
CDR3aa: CSVGVGGSGYTF

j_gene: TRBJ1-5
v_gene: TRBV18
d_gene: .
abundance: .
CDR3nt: TGTGCCAGCTCACCAGGGGCAGCACAGCCCCAGCATTTT
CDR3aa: CASSPGAAQPQHF

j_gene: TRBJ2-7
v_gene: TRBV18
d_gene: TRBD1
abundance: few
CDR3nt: TGTGCCAGCTCAATTGGGGACAGCTCCTACGAGCAGTACTTC
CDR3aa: CASSIGDSSYEQYF

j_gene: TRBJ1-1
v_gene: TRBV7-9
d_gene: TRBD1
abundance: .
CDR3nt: TGTGCCAGCAGCACACAGACAGGGAGAGCTGAAGCTTTCTTT
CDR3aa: CASSTQTGRAEAFF

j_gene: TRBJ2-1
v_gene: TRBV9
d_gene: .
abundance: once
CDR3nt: TGTGCCAGCAGCGGGTTCCAGGGCAATGAGCAGTTCTTC
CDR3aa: CASSGFQGNEQFF

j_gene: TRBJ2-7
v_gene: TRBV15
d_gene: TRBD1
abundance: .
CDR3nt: TGTGCCACCAACCCAAACCGGGACAGGGCTGTCCCCGAGCAGTACTTC
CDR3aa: CATNPNRDRAVPEQYF

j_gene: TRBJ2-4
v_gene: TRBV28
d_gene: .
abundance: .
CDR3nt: .
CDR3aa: CASSSSTSIQYF

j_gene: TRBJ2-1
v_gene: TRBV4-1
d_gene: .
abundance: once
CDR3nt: TGCGCCAGCAGCCAACCGGACTACTCCTCCGCCGGGCAGTTCTTC
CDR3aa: CASSQPDYSSAGQFF

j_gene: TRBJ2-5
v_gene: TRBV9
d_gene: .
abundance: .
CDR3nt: TGTGCCAGCACCCCCGCGGCCAGTCACAAGACCCAGTACTTC
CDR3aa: CASTPAASHKTQYF

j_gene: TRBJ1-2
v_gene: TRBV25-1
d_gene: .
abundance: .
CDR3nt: TGTGCCAGCAGTGGTCAGGAAAACTATGGCTACACCTTC
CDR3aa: CASSGQENYGYTF

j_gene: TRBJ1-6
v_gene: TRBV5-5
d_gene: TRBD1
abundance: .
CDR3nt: TGTGCCAGCAGCTTGGGGGACAGGGGGCCCTTTACCTATAATTCACCCCTCCACTTT
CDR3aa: CASSLGDRGPFTYNSPLHF

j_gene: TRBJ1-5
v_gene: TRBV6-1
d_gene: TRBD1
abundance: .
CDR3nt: TGTGCCAGCTGGACAGGGGTCGGGAATCAGCCCCAGCATTTT
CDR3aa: CASWTGVGNQPQHF

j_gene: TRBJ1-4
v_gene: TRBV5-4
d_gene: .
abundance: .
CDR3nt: TGTGCCAGCAGCTTCACAGCAACTAATGAAAAACTGTTTTTT
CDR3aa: CASSFTATNEKLFF

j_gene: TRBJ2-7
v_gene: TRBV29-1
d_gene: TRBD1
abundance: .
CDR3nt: TGCAGCGTAACAGGGGGTAGGACCTACGAGCAGTACTTC
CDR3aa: CSVTGGRTYEQYF

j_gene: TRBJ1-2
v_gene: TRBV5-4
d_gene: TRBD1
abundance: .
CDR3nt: TGTGCCAGCAGCTTGGCCGGACGGGCAGGGGGTGGCTACACCTTC
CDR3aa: CASSLAGRAGGGYTF